This TCR beta chain was identified during a study of blood T cell repertoires in COVID-19. On the study more broadly: In each case, the material was cDNA or gDNA derived from T cells, B-cell-depleted T cells, or PBMCs.

Assay used: immunoSEQ multiplex PCR; TCRdb lists only in-frame clones, some missing. The data contain 130,000 or so clones, about 79% of them seen just once; the ten biggest clones take up 9.2%. Germline V lookup: CDR1 MNHEY, CDR2 SMNVEV (reference sequence). CDR3 length: 13 residues. V lost 6 bases and J 1 base, leaving 8 bases between the germline ends. Living in 24 US areas, the participants were between roughly 18 and 95 years of age. Clinical history as reported by participants underpinned cohort assignment. Recovery among Cohort 3 donors was established by two negative PCRs, clearance, or symptom resolution.

The source is a man in his fifties who had recovered from COVID-19. This chain links TRBV27 with TRBJ2-3; the D gene is possibly TRBD2 (6 bases). Sequenced: PBMCs or T cells enriched from blood (not recorded which). Written as DNA, the CDR3 is TGTGCCAGCAGAGGAGGGGGCACAGATACGCAGTATTTT. As protein: CASRGGGTDTQYF.